Each of the 15 T cell receptor beta chains below was sequenced from the same sample in a study of blood T cell repertoires in COVID-19. Method: immunoSEQ multiplex PCR; TCRdb's copy keeps in-frame clones and lacks some. Of fewer than 55,000 clones listed, around 81% are singletons. Input material: peripheral blood. The source of these receptors is a woman older than 75 with COVID-19, enrolled during active disease.

This clone was found once. The chain recombines TRBV6-4 with TRBJ2-1; 12 bases map to TRBD2. There are 15 residues in the CDR3. V lost 5 bases, J lost 4 bases, and 3 bases stayed unmatched. Germline assignment: CDR1 MRHNA and CDR2 SNTAGT. For the CDR3, the DNA is TGTGCCAGCAGTCCCCTAGCGGGAGGGTACAATGAGCAGTTCTTC. This gives the protein CASSPLAGGYNEQFF.

J is TRBJ2-5 and V is TRBV19, with 8 positions matching TRBD2. CDR3 length: 20 amino acids. The junction had 21 bases not matched to a gene; V was cut back by 3 bases and J by 3 bases. The germline V gene has CDR1 LNHDA and CDR2 SQIVND (reference sequence). The CDR3 DNA reads as TGTGCCAGTAGTATTAGGGGAACTAGCCGAGCGGGAGAGGTCGAAGAGACCCAGTACTTC. It is translated as CASSIRGTSRAGEVEETQYF.

This clone was seen once. This sequence joins TRBV9 and TRBJ2-7; 9 bases are a match to TRBD2. This CDR3 has 18 residues. V lost 0 bases to trimming and J lost 0 bases; unmatched junction nucleotides: 10. Germline CDR1 SGDLS, CDR2 YYNGEE. CDR3 protein: CASSVGVASGTLSYEQYF. DNA of the CDR3: TGTGCCAGCAGCGTAGGGGTGGCTAGCGGGACCCTCTCCTACGAGCAGTACTTC.

V gene TRBV19 combines with J gene TRBJ1-2; 7 bases line up with TRBD1. The CDR3 has 12 amino acids. Germline V gene lookup returns CDR1 LNHDA and CDR2 SQIVND (reference sequence). V dropped 8 bases and J dropped 3; count of bases not matched to a gene: 3. DNA of the CDR3: TGTGCCAGTGGGACAGTCTACTATGGCTACACCTTC. Amino acid sequence: CASGTVYYGYTF.

This clone was counted a few times. This rearrangement joins TRBV9 to TRBJ2-7; D is perhaps TRBD2 (6 bases). Trimming shortened V by 0 bases and J by 2 bases, and 15 bases separated the two germline ends. CDR1 SGDLS and CDR2 YYNGEE come from the germline V gene. This CDR3 spans 16 amino acids. The CDR3 reads CASSVGGTLGPYEQYF. The CDR3 nucleotides are TGTGCCAGCAGCGTAGGCGGGACTTTGGGGCCCTACGAGCAGTACTTC.

The chain couples TRBV3-1 (or the pseudogene TRBV3-2) to TRBJ2-1, with 9 nucleotides matching TRBD1. Germline V gene data show CDR1 as LGHDT and CDR2 as YNNKEL (reference sequence). The CDR3 runs to 15 residues. With 5 bases clipped from V and 7 bases from J, the junction kept 9 bases outside the gene matches. Written as DNA, the CDR3 is TGTGCCAGCAGCATTATCGGGACAGGGAGTAATGAGCAGTTCTTC. It codes for CASSIIGTGSNEQFF.

The rearrangement joins TRBV28 to TRBJ1-2; the D gene is possibly TRBD1 (6 bases). The CDR3 runs to 14 residues. Trimming removed 6 bases at V and 4 bases at J, with 15 bases between. The germline CDR1 and CDR2 sequences are MDHEN and SYDVKM. The CDR3 spells CASRRDTASYGYTF. As DNA, the CDR3 is TGTGCCAGCAGACGGGACACGGCCTCCTATGGCTACACCTTC.

CDR3 sequence reads: CARSCPSGQGFYEQYF. In DNA, the CDR3 is TGTGCCAGAAGCTGCCCGTCGGGACAGGGGTTCTACGAGCAGTACTTC. V and J are TRBV5-3 and TRBJ2-7; 10 nucleotides line up with TRBD1. TRBV5-3 is annotated as an ORF whose role is uncertain. This CDR3 has 16 amino acids. The V segment lost 3 bases and the J segment 3 bases; nucleotides outside the gene matches: 9.

The chain links TRBV25-1 to TRBJ1-2; a possible D gene is TRBD1 (6 bases). The CDR3 consists of 12 residues. The germline V and J ends were trimmed by 6 bases and 7 bases, with 12 bases remaining between them. Germline V gene sequence: CDR1 MGHDK, CDR2 SYGVNS. CDR3 in DNA: TGTGCCAGCAGGGGGGCAGCTACTGGCTACACCTTC. Its protein product is CASRGAATGYTF.

The chain employs TRBV4-2 and TRBJ2-1; 10 positions agree with TRBD2. V dropped 0 bases and J dropped 0; count of bases not matched to a gene: 5. The germline CDR1 and CDR2 sequences are LGHNA and YNFKEQ. This CDR3 region has 18 residues. The CDR3 sequence is CASSQDWLAGASYNEQFF. CDR3 bases: TGTGCCAGCAGCCAAGATTGGCTAGCGGGGGCCTCCTACAATGAGCAGTTCTTC.

The rearrangement joins TRBV4-2 to TRBJ2-5; maybe TRBD1 (6 bases). The CDR3 has 16 amino acids. Trimming removed 3 bases from V and 5 bases from J, with 19 bases in between. Germline assignment: CDR1 LGHNA and CDR2 YNFKEQ. For the CDR3, the DNA is TGTGCCAGCAGCCAGGGGGCGGTGAGTTGGAAGGAGACCCAGTACTTC. Translated, it gives CASSQGAVSWKETQYF.

The chain recombines TRBV18 with TRBJ2-1, with 7 bases matching TRBD2. This CDR3 is built from 18 residues. Trimming at V came to 0 bases and at J to 0 bases, leaving 8 bases not matched to a gene. The V gene's germline CDR1 is KGHSH and CDR2 LQKENI. DNA for the CDR3: TGTGCCAGCTCACCACCGGTGGCAGGGAGGGGCTCCTACAATGAGCAGTTCTTC. Encoded protein: CASSPPVAGRGSYNEQFF.

This rearrangement joins TRBV7-9 to TRBJ2-5; D uncertain. This CDR3 comprises 13 residues. V was shortened by 4 bases and J by 5 bases, with 11 bases between the two germline ends. CDR1 and CDR2 (germline): SEHNR, FQNEAQ (reference sequence). The CDR3 bases are TGTGCCAGCAGCTCTGTCCTGGAGGAGACCCAGTACTTC. Its translation is CASSSVLEETQYF.

The gene calls are TRBV7-2 and TRBJ2-7; 9 nucleotides align to TRBD1. Germline assignment: CDR1 SGHTA and CDR2 FQGNSA. With 5 bases clipped from V and 2 bases from J, the junction kept 10 bases outside the gene matches. The CDR3 runs 16 residues. CDR3 sequence (DNA): TGTGCCAGCAGCCTAAGTACAGGGGGCGCGACCTACGAGCAGTACTTC. Its translation: CASSLSTGGATYEQYF.

This clone was seen a handful of times. The chain employs TRBV7-8 and TRBJ2-7; D is possibly TRBD2 (5 bases). Germline assignment: CDR1 SGHVS and CDR2 FQNEAQ. The CDR3 loop spans 15 amino acids. Trimming removed 1 base from V and 0 bases from J, with 10 bases in between. The CDR3: CASSLEGSGSYEQYF. For the CDR3, the DNA is TGTGCCAGCAGCTTAGAAGGCAGCGGCTCCTACGAGCAGTACTTC.